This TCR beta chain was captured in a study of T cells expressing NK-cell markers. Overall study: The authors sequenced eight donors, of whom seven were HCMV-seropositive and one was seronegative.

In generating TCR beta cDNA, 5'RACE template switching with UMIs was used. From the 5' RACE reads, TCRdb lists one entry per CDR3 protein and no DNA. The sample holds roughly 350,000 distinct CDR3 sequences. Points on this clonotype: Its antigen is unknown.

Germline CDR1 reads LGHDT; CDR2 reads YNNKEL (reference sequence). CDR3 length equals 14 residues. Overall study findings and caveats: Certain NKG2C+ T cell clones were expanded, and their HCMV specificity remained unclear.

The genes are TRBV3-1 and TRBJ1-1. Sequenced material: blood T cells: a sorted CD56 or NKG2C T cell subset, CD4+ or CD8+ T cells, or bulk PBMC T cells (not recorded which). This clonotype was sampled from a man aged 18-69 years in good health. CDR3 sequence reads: CASSQGNWNTEAFF.